Listed here are 9 T cell receptor beta chains from one sample, sequenced in a study of T cells in localized non-small cell lung cancer. The method was immunoSEQ multiplex PCR; TCRdb's version includes in-frame clones alone and lacks a portion of them. Of about 77,000 clones listed, 85% to 90% were seen once; the top ten hold 20% to 25%. The sample consisted of peripheral blood, taken before any cancer treatment. Every receptor here comes from a woman aged 40-69 years with stage I squamous cell lung carcinoma.

The chain joins TRBV11-2 to TRBJ2-5; 7 positions match TRBD2. The germline V gene has CDR1 SGHAT and CDR2 FQNNGV. V lost 5 bases, J lost 3 bases, and 6 bases stayed unmatched. CDR3 length equals 14 residues. The CDR3 reads CASSPAGMEETQYF. Written as DNA, the CDR3 is TGTGCCAGCAGCCCAGCGGGGATGGAAGAGACCCAGTACTTC.

Concerning this clone itself: Other DNA sequences in this specimen translate into the identical CDR3. The chain joins TRBV13 to TRBJ2-3; 8 bases match TRBD1. This CDR3 has 15 amino acids. The V gene's germline CDR1 is PRHDT and CDR2 FYEKMQ (reference sequence). Losses at the gene ends were 5 bases for V and 4 bases for J; bases not matched to a gene: 8. In DNA, the CDR3 is TGTGCCAGCAGCCCCACAGGGGGAGGAGCAGATACGCAGTATTTT. It codes for CASSPTGGGADTQYF.

The chain employs TRBV30 and TRBJ2-7; D gene ambiguous. The germline V gene encodes CDR1 GTSNPN and CDR2 SVGIG (reference sequence). This CDR3 comprises 12 residues. V lost 3 bases and J lost 3, with 9 bases in between. The CDR3 DNA sequence: TGTGCCTGGAGCACCGGACGCTACGAGCAGTACTTC. Its protein product is CAWSTGRYEQYF.

This chain connects TRBV6-5 to TRBJ2-1; no reliable D call. Trimming removed 4 bases at V and 4 bases at J, with 8 bases between. The germline V gene encodes CDR1 MNHEY and CDR2 SVGAGI. This CDR3 has 13 amino acids. CDR3 DNA: TGTGCCAGCAGTTTGCGGCTATACAATGAGCAGTTCTTC. It codes for CASSLRLYNEQFF.

This chain links TRBV5-4 with TRBJ1-1, with TRBD1 matching over 7 bases. CDR3 length: 12 residues. The germline V gene encodes CDR1 SGHNT and CDR2 YYREEE (reference sequence). The trim removed 8 bases at V and 3 bases at J, leaving 4 bases unmatched. The CDR3 reads CASGDRDTEAFF. The CDR3 nucleotides are TGTGCCAGTGGAGACAGGGACACTGAAGCTTTCTTT. Combining the CDR3 with reference TRBV5-4 and TRBJ1-1 gives the whole variable domain ETGVTQSPTHLIKTRGQQVTLRCSSQSGHNTVSWYQQALGQGPQFIFQYYREEENGRGNFPPRFSGLQFPNYSSELNVNALELDDSALYLCASGDRDTEAFFGQGTRLTVV.

J is TRBJ1-6 and V is TRBV5-4; D not certain. Trimming pared 4 bases from V and 5 bases from J, leaving 13 bases between. The CDR3 has 15 amino acids. Germline V lookup: CDR1 SGHNT, CDR2 YYREEE (reference sequence). CDR3 loop: CASSPSVQDNSPLHF. As DNA, the CDR3 is TGTGCCAGCAGCCCCTCGGTACAAGATAATTCACCCCTCCACTTT.

The gene calls are TRBV4-2 and TRBJ2-5, with TRBD2 matching 9 bases. J gave up 2 bases and V 1 base, and 2 bases lay outside the gene matches. This CDR3 region has 15 residues. Germline V gene lookup returns CDR1 LGHNA and CDR2 YNFKEQ. The CDR3 nucleotides read TGTGCCAGCAGCCAAGCCCTAGCGGGGCAAGAGACCCAGTACTTC. Amino acids: CASSQALAGQETQYF.

This chain uses TRBV11-2 with TRBJ1-2, with 11 bases identical to TRBD1. Per the germline V gene, CDR1 is SGHAT and CDR2 is FQNNGV. CDR3 length: 13 amino acids. After removal of 5 bases from V and 7 bases from J, the junction contained 3 bases not matched to a gene. As DNA, the CDR3 is TGTGCCAGCAGCAGGGACAGGGGGTCTGGCTACACCTTC. Its translation is CASSRDRGSGYTF.

The rearrangement joins TRBV6-6 to TRBJ1-1, with D tentatively TRBD1 (6 bases). This CDR3 comprises 15 residues. Germline values: CDR1 MNHNY, CDR2 SVGAGI (reference sequence). The V gene lost 6 bases and the J gene lost 0 bases, with 14 bases spanning the gap. CDR3 residues: CASRADSIMNTEAFF. CDR3 DNA: TGTGCCAGCAGGGCGGACAGCATAATGAACACTGAAGCTTTCTTT.